A single T cell receptor (beta chain) is shown here with its context. Data came from immunoSEQ multiplex PCR; TCRdb stores just in-frame clones and leaves some out. The sample lists 40,000 to 50,000 clones, around nine tenths occurring once. This sample is part of a study of OX40 agonist ivuxolimab in advanced cancers. The starting material was CD4+ or CD8+ T cells sorted from blood, obtained in a trial of the OX40 agonist ivuxolimab. The source of this sequence is an adult with an advanced solid tumor such as melanoma, head and neck, liver or kidney cancer.

The CDR3 region has the DNA TGCGCCAGCAGCCAAGAGGGAGAGAGTTCTTATAATTCACCCCTCCACTTT. Translation: CASSQEGESSYNSPLHF. The chain has TRBV4-1 and TRBJ1-6; D remains unclear. In germline, CDR1 is MGHRA, CDR2 YSYEKL. The germline V and J ends were trimmed by 0 bases and 4 bases, with 13 bases remaining between them. This CDR3 is built from 17 residues.